A selection of T cell receptor beta chains follows, all from one sample in a study of blood T cell repertoires in COVID-19. Sequencing used immunoSEQ multiplex PCR; TCRdb keeps in-frame clones, though not all of them. The data contain 150,000 to 170,000 clones, 80% to 90% of them singletons. The specimen was peripheral blood. The receptor source for this set is a woman aged 55-70 years with COVID-19, enrolled during active disease. The CDR3 runs from the conserved cysteine through the conserved F or W. D genes are given only for firm matches. Not all rows give a size; the values are once, few, many and, for expanded clones, a class.

V	size	J	D	CDR3	DNA
TRBV6-5	NA	TRBJ1-6	TRBD1	CASSYSTGQGGSPLHF	TGTGCCAGCAGTTACTCGACGGGACAGGGGGGTTCACCCCTCCACTTT
TRBV18	NA	TRBJ1-6	TRBD1	CASSQDRDNSPLHF	TGTGCCAGCTCACAGGACAGGGATAATTCACCCCTCCACTTT
TRBV5-1	NA	TRBJ1-2	TRBD1	CASTLLISTGEKGGYTF	TGCGCCAGCACCCTCTTAATCTCGACAGGGGAGAAGGGAGGCTACACCTTC
TRBV6-5	NA	TRBJ1-1	NA	CASSYGPNTEAFF	TGTGCCAGCAGTTACGGGCCGAACACTGAAGCTTTCTTT
TRBV6-1	NA	TRBJ1-5	NA	CASSERGTQPQHF	TGTGCCAGCAGTGAGAGGGGGACCCAGCCCCAGCATTTT
TRBV7-9	NA	TRBJ2-3	TRBD2	CASRLAATDTQYF	TGTGCCAGCAGACTAGCGGCCACAGATACGCAGTATTTT
TRBV11-2	NA	TRBJ2-5	NA	CASSQSGRGLVETQYF	TGTGCCAGCAGCCAGTCTGGGCGGGGCCTGGTAGAGACCCAGTACTTC
TRBV20-1	NA	TRBJ2-5	TRBD2	CSASSASGGFETQYF	TGCAGTGCTAGTTCGGCTAGCGGGGGGTTTGAGACCCAGTACTTC
TRBV18	NA	TRBJ2-5	NA	CASSPGQSKETQYF	TGTGCCAGCTCACCGGGACAATCGAAAGAGACCCAGTACTTC
TRBV27	NA	TRBJ2-1	TRBD2	CASSLAGGWGNEQFF	TGTGCCAGCAGTTTAGCGGGAGGATGGGGCAATGAGCAGTTCTTC
TRBV2	NA	TRBJ2-1	TRBD1	CADTGGLSYNEQFF	TGTGCCGACACAGGGGGCTTGTCCTACAATGAGCAGTTCTTC
TRBV5-8	NA	TRBJ1-5	TRBD1	CASSTRQGLSNQPQHF	TGTGCCAGCAGCACTCGACAGGGCCTTAGCAATCAGCCCCAGCATTTT
TRBV5-4	NA	TRBJ2-2	NA	CASSFGRNTGELFF	TGTGCCAGCAGCTTTGGCAGGAACACCGGGGAGCTGTTTTTT
TRBV7-6	NA	TRBJ2-3	NA	CASSYRGGSTDTQYF	TGTGCCAGCAGCTACAGGGGGGGAAGCACAGATACGCAGTATTTT
TRBV19	NA	TRBJ1-2	TRBD1	CASSIAGQGSSNYGYTF	TGTGCCAGTAGTATAGCGGGACAGGGGTCGTCTAACTATGGCTACACCTTC
TRBV5-4	few	TRBJ2-1	TRBD2	CASSPGTSNEQFF	TGTGCCAGCAGCCCGGGGACTAGTAATGAGCAGTTCTTC
TRBV5-1	NA	TRBJ2-1	TRBD2	CASSFPGTSGSYNEQFF	TGCGCCAGCAGCTTCCCCGGGACTAGCGGCTCCTACAATGAGCAGTTCTTC
TRBV2	NA	TRBJ1-1	NA	CASRLTGPDTEAFF	TGTGCCAGCAGGCTGACAGGCCCCGACACTGAAGCTTTCTTT
TRBV12-3/TRBV12-4	NA	TRBJ1-1	NA	CASSLPGTEAFF	TGTGCCAGCAGTTTACCAGGAACTGAAGCTTTCTTT
TRBV14	NA	TRBJ1-6	NA	CASSQDLQGDSPLHF	TGTGCCAGCAGCCAAGATCTACAGGGTGATTCACCCCTCCACTTT
TRBV2	once	TRBJ1-6	NA	CASSITGSSSYNSPLHF	TGTGCCAGCAGTATTACAGGATCCAGCTCCTATAATTCACCCCTCCACTTT
TRBV5-1	NA	TRBJ2-1	NA	CASSLNPMSSYNEQFF	TGCGCCAGCAGCTTGAACCCGATGAGCTCCTACAATGAGCAGTTCTTC
TRBV12-5	NA	TRBJ2-3	NA	CASGLRDTQYF	TGTGCTAGTGGTTTGCGAGATACGCAGTATTTT
TRBV16	once	TRBJ1-2	NA	CASSQLGQDVDGYTF	TGTGCCAGCAGCCAATTGGGGCAGGACGTAGATGGCTACACCTTC
TRBV10-3	NA	TRBJ2-3	TRBD2	CAISEGRMGALAGGPYTQYF	TGTGCCATCAGTGAGGGGAGGATGGGGGCGTTAGCGGGAGGGCCGTATACGCAGTATTTT
TRBV28	NA	TRBJ1-1	NA	CASGLTGNTEAFF	TGTGCCAGCGGGTTGACGGGAAACACTGAAGCTTTCTTT
TRBV5-5	NA	TRBJ1-5	NA	CASSSTIGGQPQHF	TGTGCCAGCAGCTCTACCATCGGGGGACAGCCCCAGCATTTT
TRBV19	few	TRBJ2-5	NA	CASKNQGSHSETQYF	TGTGCCAGTAAGAATCAGGGTTCTCATTCGGAGACCCAGTACTTC
TRBV24-1	NA	TRBJ1-5	TRBD1	CATSSGGGYSNQPQHF	TGTGCCACCAGTTCAGGAGGGGGCTATAGCAATCAGCCCCAGCATTTT
TRBV7-2	NA	TRBJ2-7	TRBD2	CASSGGTSGRYEQYF	TGTGCCAGCAGCGGAGGGACTAGCGGGAGGTACGAGCAGTACTTC
TRBV7-8	NA	TRBJ1-5	NA	CASSPSGVSNQPQHF	TGTGCCAGCAGCCCTTCAGGGGTAAGCAATCAGCCCCAGCATTTT
TRBV10-1	NA	TRBJ1-6	NA	CASSEDGGLNSPLHF	TGCGCCAGCAGTGAGGACGGCGGACTTAATTCACCCCTCCACTTT
TRBV11-3	NA	TRBJ2-5	TRBD2	CASSRNYGASGGRVQETQYF	TGTGCCAGCAGTCGAAATTACGGGGCTAGCGGGGGCCGGGTGCAAGAGACCCAGTACTTC
TRBV6-5	NA	TRBJ1-1	TRBD1	CASKVRDRERSEAFF	TGTGCCAGCAAAGTCCGGGACAGGGAAAGGTCTGAAGCTTTCTTT
TRBV25-1	once	TRBJ1-5	NA	CASSAGGFNQPQHF	TGTGCCAGCAGTGCCGGAGGGTTCAATCAGCCCCAGCATTTT
TRBV7-2	NA	TRBJ1-5	NA	CASSLRLSNQPQHF	TGTGCCAGCAGCCTACGCCTTAGCAATCAGCCCCAGCATTTT
TRBV7-3	NA	TRBJ2-1	TRBD1	CASSPQGAVGANEQFF	TGTGCCAGCAGCCCACAGGGGGCGGTGGGGGCCAATGAGCAGTTCTTC
TRBV19	NA	TRBJ2-1	NA	CASSIKWQQFF	TGTGCCAGTAGTATTAAGTGGCAGCAGTTCTTC
TRBV27	NA	TRBJ2-1	NA	CASLLVGRPYNEQFF	TGTGCCAGCCTCCTTGTTGGGAGGCCTTACAATGAGCAGTTCTTC
TRBV5-1	NA	TRBJ1-3	NA	CASSSQGSGNTIYF	TGCGCCAGCAGCTCCCAGGGTTCTGGAAACACCATATATTTT
TRBV14	NA	TRBJ2-1	TRBD1	CASSPRDSYYNEQFF	TGTGCCAGCAGCCCCCGGGACAGCTACTACAATGAGCAGTTCTTC
TRBV5-8	NA	TRBJ2-3	TRBD1	CASSSGTGVRSTDTQYF	TGTGCCAGCAGCTCCGGGACAGGGGTTAGGAGCACAGATACGCAGTATTTT
TRBV10-3	NA	TRBJ1-1	NA	CAIRTETYTEAFF	TGTGCCATCAGGACAGAAACTTACACTGAAGCTTTCTTT
TRBV5-4	NA	TRBJ1-1	TRBD1	CASSARQGGAFF	TGTGCCAGCAGCGCCCGACAGGGGGGAGCTTTCTTT
TRBV28	NA	TRBJ1-6	NA	CASRGGNSYNSPLHF	TGTGCCAGCAGGGGGGGGAACTCCTATAATTCACCCCTCCACTTT
TRBV6-5	NA	TRBJ1-5	TRBD1	CASGTGLDQPQHF	TGTGCCAGCGGGACAGGGCTCGATCAGCCCCAGCATTTT
TRBV10-2	few	TRBJ1-2	NA	CASSEGRSYTF	TGCGCCAGCAGTGAAGGGAGAAGCTACACCTTC
TRBV9	NA	TRBJ1-1	NA	CASSVSMNTEAFF	TGTGCCAGCAGCGTCTCTATGAACACTGAAGCTTTCTTT
TRBV11-2	NA	TRBJ2-5	TRBD2	CASSLRGAFQETQYF	TGTGCCAGCAGCCTGCGGGGGGCCTTTCAAGAGACCCAGTACTTC
TRBV30	NA	TRBJ2-1	TRBD2	CAWGERGAIYNEQFF	TGTGCCTGGGGGGAGCGGGGGGCGATCTACAATGAGCAGTTCTTC
TRBV7-8	NA	TRBJ2-4	NA	CASSLLESIGNIQYF	TGTGCCAGCAGCTTATTAGAGTCGATCGGAAACATTCAGTACTTC
TRBV5-1	NA	TRBJ2-1	TRBD2	CASSLISGRGGAFSEQFF	TGCGCCAGCAGCTTGATTTCTGGGCGCGGGGGGGCCTTCAGTGAGCAGTTCTTC
TRBV20-1	NA	TRBJ2-7	TRBD1	CSASGDRYEQYF	TGCAGTGCTAGTGGGGACAGATACGAGCAGTACTTC
TRBV29-1	NA	TRBJ2-2	NA	CSVERQGLRTGELFF	TGCAGCGTTGAAAGACAGGGACTGCGCACCGGGGAGCTGTTTTTT